These 28 T cell receptor beta chains originate from one sample sequenced in a study of radiotherapy plus CTLA-4 blockade in lung cancer. Sequenced by immunoSEQ multiplex PCR; TCRdb stores in-frame clones only, minus some. The repertoire includes fewer than 100,000 clones, around 80% of them detected once, and 0.65% to 0.85% sits in the top ten. The source was peripheral blood, collected from a patient treated with radiotherapy plus ipilimumab. Source of these receptors: a human donor with non-small cell lung cancer who had stable disease on radiotherapy plus ipilimumab.

The chain couples TRBV19 to TRBJ2-5, with 7 bases fitting TRBD2. The germline V gene has CDR1 LNHDA and CDR2 SQIVND (reference sequence). Trimming cost V 3 bases and J 4 bases; bases outside gene matches: 5. The CDR3 length is 14 residues. The CDR3 coding sequence is TGTGCCAGTAGTATTGCGGGAGCTCTAGAGACCCAGTACTTC. Translated: CASSIAGALETQYF.

This clone has only one observation. This rearrangement joins TRBV6-1 to TRBJ1-5; 7 bases are shared with TRBD1. V was clipped by 4 bases and J by 2 bases; unmatched bases: 8. The CDR3 contains 16 residues. The V gene's germline CDR1 is MNHNS and CDR2 SASEGT. CDR3 residues: CASSVTGTAGNQPQHF. CDR3 bases: TGTGCCAGCAGTGTCACCGGGACAGCTGGCAATCAGCCCCAGCATTTT.

The V gene is TRBV28, the J gene TRBJ1-1; the D gene is possibly TRBD1 (6 bases). There are 13 residues in the CDR3. From germline, CDR1 is MDHEN and CDR2 SYDVKM. Trimming shortened V by 8 bases and J by 0 bases, and 10 bases separated the two germline ends. The CDR3 protein is CASRGGMNTEAFF. CDR3 DNA sequence: TGTGCCAGCCGAGGGGGAATGAACACTGAAGCTTTCTTT.

The chain carries TRBV7-9 and TRBJ2-7; the D call may be TRBD1 or TRBD2 (5 bases each). Germline V gene sequence: CDR1 SEHNR, CDR2 FQNEAQ (reference sequence). This CDR3 contains 14 residues. The V end lost 5 bases, the J end lost 2 bases, and 13 bases lay between the germline ends. CDR3: CASSPPGLAYEQYF. CDR3 sequence (DNA): TGTGCCAGCAGCCCTCCGGGGCTGGCCTACGAGCAGTACTTC.

The V gene is TRBV11-2, the J gene TRBJ2-7, with D hard to call. Trimming cost V 2 bases and J 5 bases, with 16 bases left between them. CDR3 length: 15 residues. CDR1 and CDR2 (germline): SGHAT, FQNNGV. This CDR3 reads CASSLRASSANEQYF. The CDR3 bases are TGTGCCAGCAGCTTAAGGGCATCGTCAGCGAACGAGCAGTACTTC.

This clone was detected only once. The rearrangement joins TRBV10-3 to TRBJ2-2, with 7 bases that match TRBD1. J gave up 8 bases and V 5 bases, and 2 bases lay outside the gene matches. CDR1 and CDR2 from the germline V gene are ENHRY and SYGVKD. The CDR3 loop spans 12 amino acids. CDR3 nucleotides: TGTGCCATCAGTACAGGGGCAGGGGAGCTGTTTTTT. It translates to CAISTGAGELFF.

The V gene is TRBV28, the J gene TRBJ1-2, with TRBD1 matching over 9 bases. The length of the CDR3 is 12 residues. Unmatched junction bases numbered 6, after V lost 4 bases and J lost 12 bases. Per the germline V gene, CDR1 is MDHEN and CDR2 is SYDVKM. The CDR3 protein is CASSSGQGLDTF. The CDR3 DNA reads as TGTGCCAGCAGTTCGGGACAGGGCTTGGACACCTTC.

V usage is TRBV15 and J usage is TRBJ2-7; 9 positions agree with TRBD2. Germline V gives CDR1 LNHNV, CDR2 YYDKDF (reference sequence). V gave up 0 bases and J gave up 2 bases; unmatched junction bases: 2. The CDR3 sequence is 15 residues long. In DNA form, the CDR3 reads TGTGCCACCAGCAGAGACCTAGCGGGGCCCTACGAGCAGTACTTC. This sequence encodes CATSRDLAGPYEQYF.

This clone has just one count. J is TRBJ1-1 and V is TRBV6-1; maybe TRBD1 (5 bases). The CDR3 totals 14 residues. Germline lookup yields CDR1 MNHNS and CDR2 SASEGT. The V gene lost 5 bases and the J gene lost 0 bases, with 10 bases spanning the gap. CDR3 in DNA: TGTGCCAGCAGTACCGGGACGGTGAACACTGAAGCTTTCTTT. This gives the protein CASSTGTVNTEAFF.

The chain uses TRBV14 and TRBJ1-1; unclear D gene. V shed 1 base and J shed 2 bases, with 8 bases lying between them. The CDR3 length is 14 residues. Looked up from germline, CDR1 is SGHDN and CDR2 is FVKESK. The CDR3, as DNA: TGTGCCAGCAGCCAAGTTCGGAGCAACACTGAAGCTTTCTTT. This encodes CASSQVRSNTEAFF. Full variable domain (outside the CDR3, taken from reference TRBV14 and TRBJ1-1): EAGVTQFPSHSVIEKGQTVTLRCDPISGHDNLYWYRRVMGKEIKFLLHFVKESKQDESGMPNNRFLAERTGGTYSTLKVQPAELEDSGVYFCASSQVRSNTEAFFGQGTRLTVV.

This clone was detected only a few times. The J gene is TRBJ1-2, the V gene TRBV9, with TRBD1 matching 8 bases. CDR1 and CDR2 from the germline V gene are SGDLS and YYNGEE. The CDR3 runs 16 residues. V was clipped by 2 bases and J by 0 bases; unmatched bases: 6. CDR3 bases: TGTGCCAGCAGCGTTCCCTCAGGGGGCCCTAACTATGGCTACACCTTC. Translating gives CASSVPSGGPNYGYTF.

The chain recombines TRBV18 with TRBJ1-5; a possible D gene is TRBD1 (5 bases). Deletions cut 3 bases from V and 6 bases from J, with 18 bases between. Germline assignment: CDR1 KGHSH and CDR2 LQKENI. The CDR3 has 16 amino acids. For the CDR3, the DNA is TGTGCCAGCTCACCCCTTGGGCAGGGCTCGCTTCAGCCCCAGCATTTT. Its translation: CASSPLGQGSLQPQHF.

V is TRBV5-4 and J is TRBJ2-3, with D hard to call. The CDR3 loop spans 13 amino acids. In germline, CDR1 is SGHNT, CDR2 YYREEE (reference sequence). The V end lost 0 bases, the J end lost 6 bases, and 8 bases lay between the germline ends. Here the CDR3 reads CASSLAAADTQYF. DNA of the CDR3: TGTGCCAGCAGCTTGGCGGCGGCGGATACGCAGTATTTT.

CDR3 protein: CASSESLGGALYEQYF. Written as DNA, the CDR3 is TGTGCCAGCAGTGAATCTCTCGGGGGGGCATTGTACGAGCAGTACTTC. The rearrangement uses TRBV2 and TRBJ2-7; 8 nucleotides match TRBD2. Losses at the gene ends were 2 bases for V and 4 bases for J; bases not matched to a gene: 10. CDR3 length equals 16 residues. The germline CDR1 and CDR2 sequences are SNHLY and FYNNEI. The full variable domain, in which reference TRBV2 and TRBJ2-7 provide the parts outside the CDR3, is EPEVTQTPSHQVTQMGQEVILRCVPISNHLYFYWYRQILGQKVEFLVSFYNNEISEKSEIFDDQFSVERPDGSNFTLKIRSTKLEDSAMYFCASSESLGGALYEQYFGPGTRLTVT.

This chain connects TRBV11-2 to TRBJ2-3; 8 nucleotides match TRBD2. V was clipped by 0 bases and J by 6 bases; unmatched bases: 2. Germline lookup yields CDR1 SGHAT and CDR2 FQNNGV. This CDR3 is 14 amino acids long. The DNA of the CDR3 is TGTGCCAGCAGCTTAGACGGGGGGGCGGATACGCAGTATTTT. It yields the protein CASSLDGGADTQYF.

This chain connects TRBV7-2 to TRBJ1-3; maybe TRBD1 (6 bases). CDR3 length equals 16 residues. The V end was cut by 7 bases, the J end by 0 bases, with 16 bases between. Germline V lookup: CDR1 SGHTA, CDR2 FQGNSA. The CDR3 nucleotides are TGTGCCAGCAAACTGGGACAAGGGCTCTCTGGAAACACCATATATTTT. It yields the protein CASKLGQGLSGNTIYF.

The chain links TRBV9 to TRBJ2-1; the match to TRBD1 covers 7 bases. V shed 0 bases, J shed 4 bases, and the junction held 7 bases outside the gene matches. CDR3 length: 16 amino acids. Germline CDR1 reads SGDLS; CDR2 reads YYNGEE. The chain's CDR3 is CASSVEGGFPYNEQFF. The CDR3 DNA reads TGTGCCAGCAGCGTAGAAGGGGGCTTTCCGTACAATGAGCAGTTCTTC. The whole variable domain, remainder taken from reference TRBV9 and TRBJ2-1, is DSGVTQTPKHLITATGQRVTLRCSPRSGDLSVYWYQQSLDQGLQFLIQYYNGEERAKGNILERFSAQQFPDLHSELNLSSLELGDSALYFCASSVEGGFPYNEQFFGPGTRLTVL.

V usage is TRBV5-4 and J usage is TRBJ1-3; D not certain. Deletions cut 0 bases from V and 2 bases from J, with 12 bases between. The CDR3 totals 16 residues. Germline V gene data show CDR1 as SGHNT and CDR2 as YYREEE (reference sequence). CDR3 sequence: CASSLAVTSPGNTIYF. CDR3 in DNA: TGTGCCAGCAGCTTGGCCGTAACGAGCCCTGGAAACACCATATATTTT.

The chain is built from TRBV28 and TRBJ1-4; 7 nucleotides agree with TRBD1. The CDR3 runs to 13 residues. The V segment lost 9 bases and the J segment 11 bases; nucleotides outside the gene matches: 12. In germline, CDR1 is MDHEN, CDR2 SYDVKM. CDR3 DNA sequence: TGTGCCAGTTGGGACAGAGTGACTGGGAAACTGTTTTTT. This sequence encodes CASWDRVTGKLFF.

This clone was picked up a small number of times. The V and J genes are TRBV2 and TRBJ2-1; 7 bases fit TRBD2. The V gene's germline CDR1 is SNHLY and CDR2 FYNNEI. The V gene end was trimmed by 2 bases and the J gene end by 2 bases; junction bases not matched to a gene: 3. The CDR3 is 15 residues long. CDR3 loop: CASSESLAAYNEQFF. CDR3 coding DNA: TGTGCCAGCAGTGAAAGCCTAGCGGCCTACAATGAGCAGTTCTTC.

The CDR3 DNA reads TGTGCCAGCAGTGAAAGGCAGGGCACTGAAGCTTTCTTT. It yields the protein CASSERQGTEAFF. The chain recombines TRBV6-1 with TRBJ1-1; D may be TRBD1 (5 bases). The CDR3 totals 13 residues. Between the trimmed V and J ends, which lost 2 bases and 4 bases, there was a span of 8 bases. Germline CDR1 is MNHNS and CDR2 is SASEGT.

The chain uses TRBV6-5 and TRBJ1-6; TRBD1 matches at 10 bases. Germline V gives CDR1 MNHEY, CDR2 SVGAGI. J lost 10 bases, V lost 4 bases, and 10 bases had no gene match. CDR3 length equals 16 residues. The CDR3: CASSSPPGQGNSPLHF. For the CDR3, the DNA is TGTGCCAGCAGTTCTCCCCCGGGACAGGGGAACTCACCCCTCCACTTT.

The gene calls are TRBV18 and TRBJ2-1; D could derive from TRBD1 or TRBD2 (6 bases each). CDR1 and CDR2 from the germline V gene are KGHSH and LQKENI. CDR3 length: 17 residues. V shed 0 bases and J shed 3 bases, with 15 bases lying between them. This CDR3 is CASSPPAGPGDYNEQFF. The CDR3 coding sequence is TGTGCCAGCTCACCACCGGCGGGGCCAGGGGACTACAATGAGCAGTTCTTC.

The CDR3 loop is CASSQDVDSEAFF. CDR3 in DNA: TGCGCCAGCAGCCAAGATGTGGATAGTGAAGCTTTCTTT. The chain recombines TRBV4-1 with TRBJ1-1; D ambiguous. V was shortened by 0 bases and J by 7 bases, with 9 bases between the two germline ends. The germline gives CDR1 MGHRA, CDR2 YSYEKL. The CDR3 covers 13 residues.

The V gene is TRBV7-8, the J gene TRBJ2-1; no definite D call. Germline V gene lookup returns CDR1 SGHVS and CDR2 FQNEAQ. V lost 5 bases and J 5 bases, leaving 10 bases between the germline ends. The CDR3 extends over 13 amino acids. The CDR3 loop is CASSPDRDNEQFF. In DNA form, the CDR3 reads TGTGCCAGCAGCCCGGACCGAGACAATGAGCAGTTCTTC. The full variable domain, with the rest looked up from reference TRBV7-8 and TRBJ2-1, is GAGVSQSPRYKVAKRGQDVALRCDPISGHVSLFWYQQALGQGPEFLTYFQNEAQLDKSGLPSDRFFAERPEGSVSTLKIQRTQQEDSAVYLCASSPDRDNEQFFGPGTRLTVL.

The DNA of the CDR3 is TGTGCCAGCAGTTACTCGAGAGAATGGACCTACGAGCAGTACTTC. Translation: CASSYSREWTYEQYF. The chain has TRBV6-6 and TRBJ2-7; the D is unclear. This CDR3 is 15 amino acids long. Trimming cost V 0 bases and J 2 bases, with 11 bases left between them. Germline V gives CDR1 MNHNY, CDR2 SVGAGI (reference sequence).

V is TRBV7-2 and J is TRBJ1-3; 7 bases fit TRBD1. After removal of 2 bases from V and 4 bases from J, the junction contained 5 bases not matched to a gene. The CDR3 loop spans 15 amino acids. CDR1 and CDR2 (germline): SGHTA, FQGNSA. In nucleotides, the CDR3 is TGTGCCAGCAGCTTAAGTTCAGGGGGAGGAAACACCATATATTTT. Translating it yields CASSLSSGGGNTIYF.

The table lists this clone with a count of one. This chain joins TRBV4-1 and TRBJ1-1, with TRBD1 matching 10 bases. The CDR3 loop spans 16 amino acids. After removal of 1 base from V and 10 bases from J, the junction contained 12 bases not matched to a gene. CDR1 and CDR2 from the germline V gene are MGHRA and YSYEKL. The CDR3 is CASSQAGTGAVTAAFF. The CDR3 DNA follows: TGCGCCAGCAGCCAAGCCGGGACAGGGGCAGTTACAGCAGCTTTCTTT.